These 32 T cell receptor beta chains share one sample of origin, sequenced in a study of cytomegalovirus exposure and HLA in healthy donors. It was with 60 Vbeta and 13 Jbeta primers that the PCR ran. Sequencing used immunoSEQ multiplex PCR; TCRdb keeps in-frame clones, though not all of them. The sample includes 80,000 to 95,000 clones, 60% to 80% of them seen just once. The sequenced sample was PBMCs. These receptor sequences come from a female donor in good health and CMV-seronegative.

The rearrangement uses TRBV4-3 and TRBJ1-4; D ambiguous. Trimming cost V 6 bases and J 7 bases, with 18 bases left between them. There are 15 residues in the CDR3. The germline V gene has CDR1 LGHNA and CDR2 YSLEER. The CDR3 sequence is CASSRTGNDVEKLFF. For the CDR3, the DNA is TGCGCCAGCAGTCGAACCGGGAACGACGTTGAAAAACTGTTTTTT.

The rearrangement uses TRBV29-1 and TRBJ2-7; a weak D match, TRBD2 (5 bases). The germline CDR1 and CDR2 sequences are SQVTM and ANQGSEA. Trimming left V 7 bases short and J 4 bases short, with 20 bases between. There are 14 residues in the CDR3. In DNA, the CDR3 is TGCAGCGCCCGCGACGGGGATCGGGCTTACGAGCAGTACTTC. Translation gives CSARDGDRAYEQYF.

The chain couples TRBV28 to TRBJ1-5; D is unresolved. CDR3 length equals 15 residues. CDR1 is MDHEN, CDR2 SYDVKM, per germline. V was cut by 7 bases and J by 2 bases, with 15 bases left in between. The CDR3 is CASNPGLGGNQPQHF. CDR3 nucleotides: TGTGCCAGCAATCCGGGCCTGGGAGGCAATCAGCCCCAGCATTTT. The entire variable domain, with the rest obtained from reference TRBV28 and TRBJ1-5, is as follows: DVKVTQSSRYLVKRTGEKVFLECVQDMDHENMFWYRQDPGLGLRLIYFSYDVKMKEKGDIPEGYSVSREKKERFSLILESASTNQTSMYLCASNPGLGGNQPQHFGDGTRLSIL.

This chain connects TRBV11-2 to TRBJ2-2, with 9 bases that match TRBD2. The CDR3 is 15 amino acids. Germline V CDR1 and CDR2: SGHAT, FQNNGV. With 2 bases clipped from V and 6 bases from J, the junction kept 4 bases outside the gene matches. The CDR3 reads CASSLRGGVPGELFF. The CDR3 DNA reads as TGTGCCAGCAGCTTACGCGGGGGGGTTCCCGGGGAGCTGTTTTTT.

CDR3 DNA: TGTGCCAGCAAGGGGACAGTCTCTCTCGGCTACACCTTC. Translating it yields CASKGTVSLGYTF. The V gene is TRBV6-5, the J gene TRBJ1-2, with 7 positions matching TRBD1. Germline V CDR1 and CDR2: MNHEY, SVGAGI. This CDR3 region has 13 residues. Unmatched junction bases numbered 10, after V lost 7 bases and J lost 8 bases.

V gene TRBV7-9 combines with J gene TRBJ1-2, with D tentatively TRBD1 (6 bases). This CDR3 has 14 residues. The germline CDR1 and CDR2 sequences are SEHNR and FQNEAQ (reference sequence). The ends were cut back, 4 bases at V and 3 bases at J, with 12 bases in the middle. The CDR3 region has the DNA TGTGCCAGCAGCTCGCCAGGACAGTACTATGGCTACACCTTC. The encoded protein is CASSSPGQYYGYTF.

The count of this clone is one. J is TRBJ2-1 and V is TRBV4-1; no clear D gene. Trimming shortened V by 0 bases and J by 2 bases, and 8 bases separated the two germline ends. Per the germline V gene, CDR1 is MGHRA and CDR2 is YSYEKL. The CDR3 length is 15 residues. CDR3 sequence reads: CASSQEGEPYNEQFF. The CDR3 DNA reads as TGCGCCAGCAGCCAAGAGGGCGAGCCCTACAATGAGCAGTTCTTC.

The chain joins TRBV10-3 to TRBJ1-4, with D tentatively TRBD1 (5 bases). Trimming took off 4 bases at V and 7 bases at J, with 16 bases between the two ends. Germline loops: CDR1 ENHRY, CDR2 SYGVKD. The CDR3 consists of 15 residues. DNA for the CDR3: TGTGCCATCAGTGTAGGCCAGGGTGGGTGTGAAAAACTGTTTTTT. Protein: CAISVGQGGCEKLFF.

This chain links TRBV4-3 with TRBJ2-1, with D possibly TRBD1 on 5 matching bases. V lost 4 bases, J lost 7 bases, and 14 bases lay in between. Per the germline V gene, CDR1 is LGHNA and CDR2 is YSLEER. The CDR3 is 14 residues long. This CDR3 is CASSRKTEVNEQFF. Here the CDR3 DNA reads TGCGCCAGCAGCCGAAAGACAGAGGTGAATGAGCAGTTCTTC.

This clone appeared once. The chain links TRBV25-1 to TRBJ1-4; tentatively, D is TRBD1 (5 bases). Between the trimmed V and J ends, which lost 6 bases and 8 bases, there was a span of 19 bases. Germline V gene data show CDR1 as MGHDK and CDR2 as SYGVNS. The CDR3 length is 15 residues. CDR3 in amino acids: CASSAPRSGGEKLFF. The CDR3 nucleotides read TGTGCCAGCAGCGCACCCCGATCGGGGGGAGAAAAACTGTTTTTT.

The CDR3, as DNA: TGTGCCAGCAGTTACGAAGGACGGGGTCAAGAGACCCAGTACTTC. It codes for CASSYEGRGQETQYF. The chain joins TRBV6-5 to TRBJ2-5; weak D call: TRBD2 (5 bases). CDR1 is MNHEY and CDR2 is SVGAGI in the germline V gene. The V and J ends lost 2 bases and 2 bases respectively, with 12 bases between them. The CDR3 runs to 15 residues.

This clone was seen only once. The genes are TRBV5-1 and TRBJ2-3, with D possibly being TRBD2 (5 bases). Germline values: CDR1 SGHRS, CDR2 YFSETQ. The ends were cut back, 2 bases at V and 2 bases at J, with 15 bases in the middle. This CDR3 is built from 16 residues. CDR3 bases: TGCGCCAGCAGCTTTTTTAAGCGGACCGACACAGATACGCAGTATTTT. It translates to CASSFFKRTDTDTQYF.

This chain connects TRBV28 to TRBJ1-4; 7 nucleotides align to TRBD1. The CDR3 is 16 residues long. From germline, CDR1 is MDHEN and CDR2 SYDVKM. The junction had 16 bases not matched to a gene; V was cut back by 10 bases and J by 5 bases. The CDR3 region has the DNA TGTGCCACCCAACCCCGGGACAGTAGTCAAAATGAAAAACTGTTTTTT. This codes for CATQPRDSSQNEKLFF.

This clone showed up just a few times. This chain joins TRBV7-9 and TRBJ2-7, with 10 positions matching TRBD1. Germline CDR1 SEHNR, CDR2 FQNEAQ (reference sequence). The CDR3 length is 18 residues. Trimming at V came to 1 base and at J to 2 bases, leaving 11 bases not matched to a gene. CDR3 protein: CASSLGTRTGGGPYEQYF. The CDR3 DNA reads as TGTGCCAGCAGCTTAGGAACACGGACAGGGGGAGGACCCTACGAGCAGTACTTC.

This clone has more than one count but fewer than ten. The CDR3 sequence: CASSPGGAGQETQYF. The CDR3 nucleotides are TGTGCCAGCAGTCCCGGGGGGGCGGGCCAAGAGACCCAGTACTTC. The chain employs TRBV6-5 and TRBJ2-5; 8 bases fit TRBD2. The CDR3 length is 15 residues. The V gene's germline CDR1 is MNHEY and CDR2 SVGAGI. V lost 5 bases to trimming and J lost 1 base; unmatched junction nucleotides: 6.

This clone was counted ten times or more. CDR3 sequence reads: CATGGGGTEAFF. CDR3 DNA: TGTGCCACCGGAGGAGGTGGCACTGAAGCTTTCTTT. V is TRBV6-6 and J is TRBJ1-1, with unresolved D. There are 12 residues in the CDR3. In germline, CDR1 is MNHNY, CDR2 SVGAGI (reference sequence). Trimming took 10 bases from V and 4 from J, leaving 13 bases between them.

The rearrangement uses TRBV15 and TRBJ2-1; no definite D call. Trimming shortened V by 3 bases and J by 5 bases, and 14 bases separated the two germline ends. The CDR3 length is 15 residues. The V gene's germline CDR1 is LNHNV and CDR2 YYDKDF (reference sequence). CDR3 sequence: CATSRGIEDHNEQFF. The CDR3 DNA follows: TGTGCCACCAGCAGGGGCATAGAAGACCACAATGAGCAGTTCTTC.

The chain has TRBV18 and TRBJ1-2; no reliable D call. Trimming took off 3 bases at V and 2 bases at J, with 7 bases between the two ends. This CDR3 region has 13 residues. Germline loops: CDR1 KGHSH, CDR2 LQKENI. CDR3 nucleotide sequence: TGTGCCAGCTCACCTTCACAGAACTATGGCTACACCTTC. Translated, it gives CASSPSQNYGYTF.

The CDR3 DNA follows: TGTGCCAGCAGTTTAGGCCGGGACAGCTACGAGCAGTACTTC. Translation gives CASSLGRDSYEQYF. The rearrangement uses TRBV27 and TRBJ2-7; 7 nucleotides align to TRBD1. This CDR3 has 14 amino acids. V was clipped by 2 bases and J by 3 bases; unmatched bases: 4. The V gene's germline CDR1 is MNHEY and CDR2 SMNVEV (reference sequence).

The chain recombines TRBV6-1 with TRBJ2-1, with 12 bases that match TRBD2. This CDR3 is built from 18 residues. The ends lost 2 bases at V and 10 bases at J; junction bases unmatched: 15. Germline V gene data show CDR1 as MNHNS and CDR2 as SASEGT. This CDR3 is CASSEWHLAGGQPEEQFF. CDR3 nucleotide sequence: TGTGCCAGCAGTGAATGGCATCTAGCGGGGGGGCAACCGGAAGAGCAGTTCTTC.

J is TRBJ2-7 and V is TRBV11-2; 9 nucleotides line up with TRBD2. The CDR3 has 12 residues. The germline CDR1 and CDR2 sequences are SGHAT and FQNNGV. The junction had 5 bases not matched to a gene; V was cut back by 9 bases and J by 5 bases. The CDR3 is CASGTSNHEQYF. CDR3 bases: TGTGCCAGTGGGACTAGCAACCACGAGCAGTACTTC.

About this clone itself: The sample carries other DNA sequences with the same CDR3. This rearrangement joins TRBV11-2 to TRBJ1-1; 8 bases align to TRBD1. The V gene end was trimmed by 3 bases and the J gene end by 1 base; junction bases not matched to a gene: 1. Germline V gene sequence: CDR1 SGHAT, CDR2 FQNNGV. The length of the CDR3 is 14 residues. The CDR3 loop is CASSFGQGNTEAFF. The CDR3 DNA reads TGTGCCAGCAGCTTCGGACAGGGGAACACTGAAGCTTTCTTT.

This rearrangement joins TRBV6-5 to TRBJ2-7; tentative D call: TRBD2 (5 bases). The CDR3 extends over 14 amino acids. Trimming stripped 0 bases from V and 3 bases from J, with 9 bases between. Looked up from germline, CDR1 is MNHEY and CDR2 is SVGAGI. CDR3 sequence reads: CASSYSTGNYEQYF. For the CDR3, the DNA is TGTGCCAGCAGTTACTCGACCGGGAACTACGAGCAGTACTTC.

This chain joins TRBV6-1 and TRBJ1-1; 7 bases fit TRBD1. Germline V gives CDR1 MNHNS, CDR2 SASEGT. This CDR3 region has 14 residues. With 5 bases clipped from V and 2 bases from J, the junction kept 5 bases outside the gene matches. The CDR3 DNA reads as TGTGCCAGCAGTTCCCGACAGGGCAACACTGAAGCTTTCTTT. It specifies CASSSRQGNTEAFF.

This clone occurred a few times. The chain links TRBV5-4 to TRBJ1-4; TRBD1 matches at 9 bases. This CDR3 has 14 amino acids. The ends lost 2 bases at V and 7 bases at J; junction bases unmatched: 3. CDR1 is SGHNT and CDR2 is YYREEE in the germline V gene (reference sequence). CDR3 sequence: CASSLQGASEKLFF. CDR3 in DNA: TGTGCCAGCAGCTTACAGGGGGCGAGTGAAAAACTGTTTTTT. Using reference TRBV5-4 and TRBJ1-4 for the parts outside the CDR3, the full variable domain is ETGVTQSPTHLIKTRGQQVTLRCSSQSGHNTVSWYQQALGQGPQFIFQYYREEENGRGNFPPRFSGLQFPNYSSELNVNALELDDSALYLCASSLQGASEKLFFGSGTQLSVL.

The J gene is TRBJ2-7, the V gene TRBV27; tentatively, D is TRBD1 (6 bases). Per the germline V gene, CDR1 is MNHEY and CDR2 is SMNVEV (reference sequence). V lost 4 bases and J lost 0, with 10 bases in between. The CDR3 spans 14 residues. The CDR3 DNA reads TGTGCCAGCAGTTCAATGACAGGCTCCTACGAGCAGTACTTC. Translating it yields CASSSMTGSYEQYF.

The rearrangement joins TRBV19 to TRBJ2-7, with D possibly matching TRBD2 (5 bases). CDR3 length: 14 residues. Germline V gene data show CDR1 as LNHDA and CDR2 as SQIVND (reference sequence). Trimming stripped 3 bases from V and 5 bases from J, with 14 bases between. The CDR3 sequence is CASSIRFEGNEQYF. Here the CDR3 DNA reads TGTGCCAGTAGTATCCGGTTTGAGGGAAACGAGCAGTACTTC. The full variable domain, completed using reference TRBV19 and TRBJ2-7, is DGGITQSPKYLFRKEGQNVTLSCEQNLNHDAMYWYRQDPGQGLRLIYYSQIVNDFQKGDIAEGYSVSREKKESFPLTVTSAQKNPTAFYLCASSIRFEGNEQYFGPGTRLTVT.

The chain is built from TRBV9 and TRBJ2-3, with 9 bases aligning to TRBD2. The CDR3 has 15 residues. The V and J ends lost 2 bases and 1 base, in that order; junction bases with no gene match: 2. Germline CDR1 reads SGDLS; CDR2 reads YYNGEE. In DNA, the CDR3 is TGTGCCAGCAGCGTTTTAGCGGGAGGCACAGATACGCAGTATTTT. It encodes CASSVLAGGTDTQYF.

The rearrangement links TRBV7-9 to TRBJ1-4; the match to TRBD1 covers 7 bases. The CDR3 spans 14 residues. Germline CDR1 reads SEHNR; CDR2 reads FQNEAQ (reference sequence). J lost 6 bases, V lost 3 bases, and 4 bases had no gene match. The CDR3 DNA reads TGTGCCAGCAGCTTCTTGACAGGGCATGAAAAACTGTTTTTT. Translation: CASSFLTGHEKLFF.

CDR3 coding DNA: TGTGCCAGCTCACCACCGGTCGGAGATACGCAGTATTTT. Amino acids: CASSPPVGDTQYF. This rearrangement joins TRBV18 to TRBJ2-3; D is ambiguous. The CDR3 is 13 amino acids. Germline V lookup: CDR1 KGHSH, CDR2 LQKENI. Trimming left V 0 bases short and J 5 bases short, with 6 bases between.

The gene calls are TRBV7-9 and TRBJ1-2; 7 nucleotides match TRBD1. The V gene's germline CDR1 is SEHNR and CDR2 FQNEAQ (reference sequence). CDR3 size: 16 residues. The J segment lost 0 bases and the V segment lost 1 base, leaving 5 bases of the junction unmatched. DNA of the CDR3: TGTGCCAGCAGCTTAGGAGGGACAGTTTCTAACTATGGCTACACCTTC. Its protein product is CASSLGGTVSNYGYTF.

The chain joins TRBV10-3 to TRBJ2-1, with D maybe TRBD1 (5 bases). CDR3 length equals 13 residues. The ends were cut back, 0 bases at V and 8 bases at J, with 8 bases in the middle. Germline CDR1 is ENHRY and CDR2 is SYGVKD. CDR3 in DNA: TGTGCCATCAGTGAGTCAGTAGGGGATGAGCAGTTCTTC. This codes for CAISESVGDEQFF.